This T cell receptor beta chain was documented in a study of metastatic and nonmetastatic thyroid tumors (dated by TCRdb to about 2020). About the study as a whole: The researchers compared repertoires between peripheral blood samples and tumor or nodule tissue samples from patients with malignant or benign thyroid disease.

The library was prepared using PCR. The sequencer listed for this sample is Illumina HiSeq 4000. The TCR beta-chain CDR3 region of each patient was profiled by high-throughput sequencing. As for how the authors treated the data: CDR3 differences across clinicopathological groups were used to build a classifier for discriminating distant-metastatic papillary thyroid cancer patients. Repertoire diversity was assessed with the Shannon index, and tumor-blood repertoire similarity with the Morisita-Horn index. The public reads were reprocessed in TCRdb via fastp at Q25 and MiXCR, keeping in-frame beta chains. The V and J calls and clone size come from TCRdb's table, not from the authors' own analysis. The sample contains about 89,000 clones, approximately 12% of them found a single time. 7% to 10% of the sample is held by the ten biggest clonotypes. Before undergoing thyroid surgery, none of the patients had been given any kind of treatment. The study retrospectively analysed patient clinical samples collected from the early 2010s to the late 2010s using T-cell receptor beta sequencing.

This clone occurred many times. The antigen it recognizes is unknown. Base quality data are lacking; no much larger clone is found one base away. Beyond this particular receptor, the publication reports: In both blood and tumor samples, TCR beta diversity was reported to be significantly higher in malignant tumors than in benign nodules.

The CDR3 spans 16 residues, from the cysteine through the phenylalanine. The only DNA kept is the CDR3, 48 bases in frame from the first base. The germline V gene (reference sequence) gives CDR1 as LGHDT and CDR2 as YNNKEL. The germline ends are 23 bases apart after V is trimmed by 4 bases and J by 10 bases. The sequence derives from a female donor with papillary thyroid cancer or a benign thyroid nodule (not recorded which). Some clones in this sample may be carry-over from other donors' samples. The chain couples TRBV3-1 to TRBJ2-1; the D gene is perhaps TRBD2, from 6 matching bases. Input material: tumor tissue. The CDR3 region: CASSLRDFSSKVEQFF. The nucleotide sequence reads TGTGCCAGCAGCCTTCGGGACTTCTCCAGTAAAGTCGAGCAGTTCTTC.